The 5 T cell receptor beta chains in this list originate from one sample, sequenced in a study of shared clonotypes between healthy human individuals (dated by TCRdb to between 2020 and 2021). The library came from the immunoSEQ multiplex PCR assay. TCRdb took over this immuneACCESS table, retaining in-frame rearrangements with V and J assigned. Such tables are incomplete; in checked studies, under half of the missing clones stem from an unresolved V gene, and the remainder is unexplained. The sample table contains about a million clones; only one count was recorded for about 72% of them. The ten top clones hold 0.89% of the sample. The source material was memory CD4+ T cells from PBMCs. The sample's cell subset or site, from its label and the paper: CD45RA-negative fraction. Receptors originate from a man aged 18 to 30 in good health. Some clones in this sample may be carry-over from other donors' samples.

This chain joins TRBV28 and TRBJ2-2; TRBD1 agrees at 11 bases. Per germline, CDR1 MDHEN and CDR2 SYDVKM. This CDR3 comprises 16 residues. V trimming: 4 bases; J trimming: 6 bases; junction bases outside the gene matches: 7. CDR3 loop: CASSSSPGQGAGELFF. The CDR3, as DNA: TGTGCCAGCAGTTCCTCCCCGGGACAGGGGGCCGGGGAGCTGTTTTTT.

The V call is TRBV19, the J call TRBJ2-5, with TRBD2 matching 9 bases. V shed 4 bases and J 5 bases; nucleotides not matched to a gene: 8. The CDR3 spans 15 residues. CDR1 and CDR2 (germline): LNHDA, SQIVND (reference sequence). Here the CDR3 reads CASSRERGAVETQYF. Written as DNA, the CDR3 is TGTGCCAGTAGTAGGGAGCGGGGGGCGGTTGAGACCCAGTACTTC.

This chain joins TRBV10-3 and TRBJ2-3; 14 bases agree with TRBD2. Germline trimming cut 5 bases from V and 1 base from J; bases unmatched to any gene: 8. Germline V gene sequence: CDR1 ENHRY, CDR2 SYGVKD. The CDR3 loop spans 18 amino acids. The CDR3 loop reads CAISRGGLAGVGTDTQYF. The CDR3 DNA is TGTGCCATCAGTCGGGGGGGACTAGCGGGAGTTGGCACAGATACGCAGTATTTT.

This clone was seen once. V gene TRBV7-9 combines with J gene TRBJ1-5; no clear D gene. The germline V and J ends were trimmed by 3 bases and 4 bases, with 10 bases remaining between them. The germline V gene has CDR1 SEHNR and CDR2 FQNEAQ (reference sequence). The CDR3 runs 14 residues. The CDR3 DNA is TGTGCCAGCAGCTTTAACACGGAAAATCAGCCCCAGCATTTT. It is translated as CASSFNTENQPQHF.

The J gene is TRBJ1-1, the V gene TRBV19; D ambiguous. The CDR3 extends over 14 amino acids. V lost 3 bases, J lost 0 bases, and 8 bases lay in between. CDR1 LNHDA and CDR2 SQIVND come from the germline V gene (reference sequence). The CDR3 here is CASSMTDLNTEAFF. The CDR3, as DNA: TGTGCCAGTAGTATGACCGACCTGAACACTGAAGCTTTCTTT.